The 25 T cell receptor beta chains below were found in one sample sequenced in a study of T-cell memory formation after mild COVID-19. TCRdb re-called the 5' RACE reads through MiXCR, storing one row per CDR3 protein. Of around 310,000 distinct CDR3 sequences listed, approximately 14% were seen once; the top ten hold 21%. Sequencing was done on a sample of PBMCs or a T cell subset sorted from them (not recorded which). The receptors here all came from a man younger than 35 who had mild COVID-19 (a few samples of this study predate the infection). Cell type and time point are not known.

V gene TRBV5-1 combines with J gene TRBJ2-7, with D perhaps given as TRBD1 or TRBD2 (5 bases each). Germline CDR1 SGHRS, CDR2 YFSETQ. Trimming left V 3 bases short and J 0 bases short, with 10 bases between. This CDR3 spans 14 amino acids. DNA for the CDR3: TGCGCCAGCAGCTCCGGGGCTCTCTCCTACGAGCAGTACTTC. It yields the protein CASSSGALSYEQYF.

The V call is TRBV11-1, the J call TRBJ2-5; 11 bases are a match to TRBD2. Germline-derived CDR1 and CDR2 are SGHAT and FQDESV (reference sequence). The CDR3 sequence is 16 residues long. Trimming cost V 1 base and J 7 bases; bases outside gene matches: 8. CDR3 sequence (DNA): TGTGCCAGCAGCTTAGGGGGGACTAGCGGCTCTGGGACCCAGTACTTC. Its protein is CASSLGGTSGSGTQYF.

This clonotype was recorded a few times. V gene TRBV5-1 combines with J gene TRBJ2-5; no definite D call. The germline gives CDR1 SGHRS, CDR2 YFSETQ. The CDR3 extends over 14 amino acids. V was pared by 3 bases and J by 3 bases, with 12 bases between. The CDR3 nucleotides are TGCGCCAGCAGCTCCGGGCAGCGAGAAGAGACCCAGTACTTC. This encodes CASSSGQREETQYF.

The table lists this clonotype with a few counts. The chain recombines TRBV5-6 with TRBJ2-7, with 7 bases identical to TRBD1. Germline V CDR1 and CDR2: SGHDT, YYEEEE. The CDR3 is 13 residues long. The V and J ends lost 3 bases and 3 bases, in that order; junction bases with no gene match: 3. CDR3 region: CASSSQGDYEQYF. CDR3 bases: TGTGCCAGCAGCTCCCAGGGGGACTACGAGCAGTACTTC.

The rearrangement joins TRBV18 to TRBJ2-2; 9 bases map to TRBD2. V shed 5 bases, J shed 3 bases, and the junction held 4 bases outside the gene matches. Per germline, CDR1 KGHSH and CDR2 LQKENI. The CDR3 length is 15 residues. This CDR3 reads CASSEAGGHTGELFF. The CDR3 nucleotides are TGTGCCAGCTCAGAAGCGGGGGGCCACACCGGGGAGCTGTTTTTT.

This clonotype was counted a few times. This chain joins TRBV20-1 and TRBJ1-2, with D perhaps matching TRBD1 (6 bases). This CDR3 is 14 amino acids long. Trimming cost V 4 bases and J 4 bases, with 16 bases left between them. Germline V gene data show CDR1 as DFQATT and CDR2 as SNEGSKA (reference sequence). The CDR3 region is CSAIIRDKGYGYTF. Here the CDR3 DNA reads TGCAGTGCTATTATCCGGGACAAAGGCTATGGCTACACCTTC.

The J gene is TRBJ1-5, the V gene TRBV4-3; D may be TRBD1 (5 bases). The CDR3 sequence is 15 residues long. Trimming took off 0 bases at V and 6 bases at J, with 12 bases between the two ends. Germline CDR1 reads LGHNA; CDR2 reads YSLEER. CDR3 nucleotides: TGCGCCAGCAGCCAAGACTCCCAGGGATTTCAGCCCCAGCATTTT. Encoded protein: CASSQDSQGFQPQHF.

This clonotype has only a few counts. The chain's CDR3 is CASSKENQPQHF. The CDR3 region has the DNA TGTGCCAGTAGTAAGGAGAATCAGCCCCAGCATTTT. The chain employs TRBV19 and TRBJ1-5; no clear D gene. The CDR3 runs 12 residues. V was shortened by 4 bases and J by 4 bases, with 5 bases between the two germline ends. Looked up from germline, CDR1 is LNHDA and CDR2 is SQIVND (reference sequence).

Only a few counts were recorded for this clonotype. V gene TRBV29-1 combines with J gene TRBJ2-3; 8 bases match TRBD2. The V gene end was trimmed by 8 bases and the J gene end by 4 bases; junction bases not matched to a gene: 11. The CDR3 runs 14 residues. In germline, CDR1 is SQVTM, CDR2 ANQGSEA. The CDR3 DNA sequence: TGCAGCCTCACGGGGGGGGCTGGTGCAGATACGCAGTATTTT. Translation: CSLTGGAGADTQYF.

This clonotype was observed many times. The chain employs TRBV19 and TRBJ1-1, with 8 positions matching TRBD1. The CDR3 runs to 10 residues. Germline values: CDR1 LNHDA, CDR2 SQIVND (reference sequence). V was pared by 6 bases and J by 13 bases, with 4 bases of the junction left unmatched. CDR3 protein: CASRRQGIFF. CDR3 coding DNA: TGTGCCAGTAGACGACAGGGGATTTTCTTT.

The sample holds a few counts of this clonotype. This chain joins TRBV5-4 and TRBJ2-2, with D tentatively TRBD1 (7 bases). The germline CDR1 and CDR2 sequences are SGHNT and YYREEE (reference sequence). V gave up 3 bases and J gave up 5 bases, with 20 bases separating them. CDR3 length: 17 residues. CDR3 region: CASSSPTRGVVTGELFF. The CDR3 DNA sequence: TGTGCCAGCAGCTCCCCAACCAGGGGGGTTGTTACCGGGGAGCTGTTTTTT.

The sample holds a few counts of this clonotype. CDR3 sequence (DNA): TGTGCCAGCAGCTTAGGGGGAGGGGGACATTCTGAGTCGCCCCTCCACTTT. This sequence encodes CASSLGGGGHSESPLHF. The V call is TRBV7-8, the J call TRBJ1-6, with D perhaps TRBD1 (6 bases). V was pared by 1 base and J by 13 bases, with 23 bases between. Germline CDR1 and CDR2: SGHVS and FQNEAQ. The CDR3 extends over 17 amino acids.

This chain connects TRBV28 to TRBJ1-3; 10 nucleotides agree with TRBD1. The CDR3 has 14 residues. Germline V lookup: CDR1 MDHEN, CDR2 SYDVKM. V was clipped by 7 bases and J by 6 bases; unmatched bases: 6. The CDR3 coding sequence is TGTGCCAGCACGGGACAGGGGTTTTTAAACACCATATATTTT. It codes for CASTGQGFLNTIYF.

This clonotype has only a few counts. This chain joins TRBV7-2 and TRBJ1-3; possibly TRBD1 for D (5 bases). Germline V CDR1 and CDR2: SGHTA, FQGNSA. Trimming cost V 5 bases and J 2 bases, with 13 bases left between them. The CDR3 has 15 amino acids. CDR3 residues: CASSKDSLAGNTIYF. CDR3 nucleotides: TGTGCCAGCAGCAAAGACAGTCTGGCTGGAAACACCATATATTTT. Full variable domain (outside the CDR3, taken from reference TRBV7-2 and TRBJ1-3): GAGVSQSPSNKVTEKGKDVELRCDPISGHTALYWYRQSLGQGLEFLIYFQGNSAPDKSGLPSDRFSAERTGGSVSTLTIQRTQQEDSAVYLCASSKDSLAGNTIYFGEGSWLTVV.

The rearrangement uses TRBV28 and TRBJ1-1; D remains unclear. V shed 2 bases and J shed 0 bases, with 7 bases lying between them. The germline gives CDR1 MDHEN, CDR2 SYDVKM. The CDR3 runs 14 residues. DNA of the CDR3: TGTGCCAGCAGTTTAAATCGGCTGAACACTGAAGCTTTCTTT. As protein: CASSLNRLNTEAFF.

The rearrangement links TRBV12-3 or TRBV12-4 to TRBJ2-2; 8 bases line up with TRBD1. J was trimmed by 5 bases and V by 3 bases; bases with no gene match: 5. This CDR3 region has 15 residues. The CDR3 nucleotides read TGTGCCAGCAGTTTGGGTCGACAGGGGACCGGGGAGCTGTTTTTT. As protein: CASSLGRQGTGELFF.

This clonotype was counted between two and nine times. V is TRBV5-6 and J is TRBJ2-7, with 9 nucleotides matching TRBD1. The CDR3 loop spans 15 amino acids. Trimming took 2 bases from V and 5 from J; bases not matched to a gene: 8. CDR1 and CDR2 from the germline V gene are SGHDT and YYEEEE. In DNA form, the CDR3 reads TGTGCCAGCAGCTTCGACCGGACAGGGGTGAACGAGCAGTACTTC. It is translated as CASSFDRTGVNEQYF. The whole variable domain, filled in from reference TRBV5-6 and TRBJ2-7, reads DAGVTQSPTHLIKTRGQQVTLRCSPKSGHDTVSWYQQALGQGPQFIFQYYEEEERQRGNFPDRFSGHQFPNYSSELNVNALLLGDSALYLCASSFDRTGVNEQYFGPGTRLTVT.

The chain has TRBV5-5 and TRBJ1-4; no clear D. The V gene's germline CDR1 is SGHKS and CDR2 YYEKEE (reference sequence). Trimming cost V 3 bases and J 0 bases, with 15 bases left between them. This CDR3 has 17 amino acids. The CDR3 loop reads CASSSLPPGATNEKLFF. The CDR3 DNA is TGTGCCAGCAGCTCGCTACCACCCGGGGCAACTAATGAAAAACTGTTTTTT.

The genes are TRBV4-2 and TRBJ1-5; TRBD1 agrees at 9 bases. V was pared by 3 bases and J by 0 bases, with 3 bases of the junction left unmatched. Germline lookup yields CDR1 LGHNA and CDR2 YNFKEQ. The CDR3 has 16 amino acids. The CDR3, as DNA: TGTGCCAGCAGCCAGCAACAGGGGGCTAGCAATCAGCCCCAGCATTTT. This encodes CASSQQQGASNQPQHF.

This chain uses TRBV6-6 with TRBJ2-7, with 7 bases that match TRBD1. The CDR3 runs to 13 residues. Germline V CDR1 and CDR2: MNHNY, SVGAGI (reference sequence). J lost 5 bases, V lost 2 bases, and 3 bases had no gene match. This CDR3 is CASSYQQGNEQYV. The CDR3 bases are TGTGCCAGCAGTTACCAACAGGGGAACGAGCAGTACGTC.

The CDR3 nucleotides are TGTGCCAGCAGTTCCAGGTCGCGGGGGGACAAAAACATTCAGTACTTC. It encodes CASSSRSRGDKNIQYF. This chain uses TRBV7-9 with TRBJ2-4, with 8 bases fitting TRBD2. This CDR3 spans 16 amino acids. After removal of 6 bases from V and 3 bases from J, the junction contained 10 bases not matched to a gene. The V gene's germline CDR1 is SEHNR and CDR2 FQNEAQ (reference sequence).

This clonotype was found many times. The chain links TRBV6-2 or TRBV6-3 to TRBJ2-1; D remains unclear. Per germline, CDR1 MNHEY and CDR2 SVGEGT. This CDR3 is 16 amino acids long. Deletions cut 1 base from V and 0 bases from J, with 10 bases between. CDR3 loop: CASSYYRLSSYNEQFF. In DNA, the CDR3 is TGTGCCAGCAGTTACTATAGGCTAAGCTCCTACAATGAGCAGTTCTTC.

The chain combines TRBV7-9 with TRBJ2-2; D is uncertain. The CDR3 extends over 12 amino acids. Germline V gene data show CDR1 as SEHNR and CDR2 as FQNEAQ (reference sequence). The V and J ends lost 1 base and 13 bases respectively, with 10 bases between them. DNA for the CDR3: TGTGCCAGCAGCTTAGTTCTGGGTACGCTGTTTTTT. Its protein product is CASSLVLGTLFF. Full variable domain (rest looked up from reference TRBV7-9 and TRBJ2-2): DTGVSQNPRHKITKRGQNVTFRCDPISEHNRLYWYRQTLGQGPEFLTYFQNEAQLEKSRLLSDRFSAERPKGSFSTLEIQRTEQGDSAMYLCASSLVLGTLFFGEGSRLTVL.

V and J are TRBV20-1 and TRBJ2-7; D unclear. Trimming shortened V by 2 bases and J by 7 bases, and 9 bases separated the two germline ends. This CDR3 has 11 residues. The germline V gene encodes CDR1 DFQATT and CDR2 SNEGSKA (reference sequence). The CDR3 loop is CSARPLLEQYV. The DNA of the CDR3 is TGCAGTGCTAGACCCCTCCTGGAGCAGTACGTC.

This chain links TRBV19 with TRBJ1-5; D is undetermined. Looked up from germline, CDR1 is LNHDA and CDR2 is SQIVND (reference sequence). The CDR3 length is 15 residues. Trimming shortened V by 5 bases and J by 3 bases, and 14 bases separated the two germline ends. The DNA of the CDR3 is TGTGCCAGTAGTGCCGAGGGAAGATTCAATCAGCCCCAGCATTTT. This codes for CASSAEGRFNQPQHF.